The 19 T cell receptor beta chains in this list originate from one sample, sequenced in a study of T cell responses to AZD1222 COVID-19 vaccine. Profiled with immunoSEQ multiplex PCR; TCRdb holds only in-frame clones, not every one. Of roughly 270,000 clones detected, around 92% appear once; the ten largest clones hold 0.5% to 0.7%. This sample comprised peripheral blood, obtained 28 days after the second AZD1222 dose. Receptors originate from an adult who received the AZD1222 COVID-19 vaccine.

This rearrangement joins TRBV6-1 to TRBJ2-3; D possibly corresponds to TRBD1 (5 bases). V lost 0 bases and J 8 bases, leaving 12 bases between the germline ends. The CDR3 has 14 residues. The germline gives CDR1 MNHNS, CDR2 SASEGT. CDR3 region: CASSEASRVATQYF. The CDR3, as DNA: TGTGCCAGCAGTGAAGCGAGCAGGGTGGCTACGCAGTATTTT.

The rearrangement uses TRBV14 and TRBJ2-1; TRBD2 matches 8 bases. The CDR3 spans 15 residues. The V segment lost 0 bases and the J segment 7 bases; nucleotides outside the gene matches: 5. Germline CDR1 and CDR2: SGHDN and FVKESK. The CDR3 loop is CASSQEPAGVNEQFF. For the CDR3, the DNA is TGTGCCAGCAGCCAAGAACCAGCGGGAGTAAATGAGCAGTTCTTC.

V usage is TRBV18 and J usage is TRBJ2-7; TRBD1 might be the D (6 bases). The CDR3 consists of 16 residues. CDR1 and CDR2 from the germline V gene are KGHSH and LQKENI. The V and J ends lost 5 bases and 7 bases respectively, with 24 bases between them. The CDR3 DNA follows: TGTGCCAGCTCATATTACGGGTACAGGGTCCCCACTGAGCAGTACTTC. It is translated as CASSYYGYRVPTEQYF.

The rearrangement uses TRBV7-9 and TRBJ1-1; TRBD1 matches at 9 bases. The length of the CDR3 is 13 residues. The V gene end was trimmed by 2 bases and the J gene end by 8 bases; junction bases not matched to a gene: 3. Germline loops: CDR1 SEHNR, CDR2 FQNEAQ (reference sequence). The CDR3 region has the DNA TGTGCCAGCAGCTTAAGGGACAGGGCCGAAGCTTTCTTT. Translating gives CASSLRDRAEAFF.

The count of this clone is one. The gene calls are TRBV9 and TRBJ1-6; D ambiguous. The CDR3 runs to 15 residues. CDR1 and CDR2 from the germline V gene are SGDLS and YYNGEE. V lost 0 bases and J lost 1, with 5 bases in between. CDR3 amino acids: CASSVDWSYNSPLHF. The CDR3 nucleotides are TGTGCCAGCAGCGTAGACTGGTCCTATAATTCACCCCTCCACTTT.

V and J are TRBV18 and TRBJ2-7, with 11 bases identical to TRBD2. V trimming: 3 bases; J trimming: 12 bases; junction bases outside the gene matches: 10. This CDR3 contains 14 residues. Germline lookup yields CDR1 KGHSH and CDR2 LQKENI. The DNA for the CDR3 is TGTGCCAGCTCACCGACTAGCGGGACTTCTTTAGGGTACTTC. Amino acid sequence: CASSPTSGTSLGYF.

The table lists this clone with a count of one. The CDR3 region is CAISESIGQGAYYGYTF. The DNA of the CDR3 is TGTGCCATCAGTGAGTCGATAGGCCAGGGGGCCTACTATGGCTACACCTTC. V usage is TRBV10-3 and J usage is TRBJ1-2, with 8 nucleotides matching TRBD1. Germline loops: CDR1 ENHRY, CDR2 SYGVKD. V shed 0 bases, J shed 3 bases, and the junction held 9 bases outside the gene matches. This CDR3 is built from 17 residues.

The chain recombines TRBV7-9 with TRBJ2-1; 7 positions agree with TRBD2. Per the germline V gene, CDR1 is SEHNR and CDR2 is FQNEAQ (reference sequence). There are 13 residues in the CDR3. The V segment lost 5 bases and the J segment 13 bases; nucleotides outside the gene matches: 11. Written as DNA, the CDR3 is TGTGCCAGCAGCACCTGGACTAGGTTGGAACAGTTCTTC. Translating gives CASSTWTRLEQFF. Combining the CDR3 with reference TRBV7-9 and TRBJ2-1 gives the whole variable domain DTGVSQNPRHKITKRGQNVTFRCDPISEHNRLYWYRQTLGQGPEFLTYFQNEAQLEKSRLLSDRFSAERPKGSFSTLEIQRTEQGDSAMYLCASSTWTRLEQFFGPGTRLTVL.

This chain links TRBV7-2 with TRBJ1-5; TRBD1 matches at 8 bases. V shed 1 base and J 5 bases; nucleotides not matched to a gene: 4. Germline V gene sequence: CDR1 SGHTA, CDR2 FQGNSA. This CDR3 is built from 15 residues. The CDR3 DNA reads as TGTGCCAGCAGCTTAGGGCAGGGGGCCTATCAGCCCCAGCATTTT. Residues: CASSLGQGAYQPQHF.

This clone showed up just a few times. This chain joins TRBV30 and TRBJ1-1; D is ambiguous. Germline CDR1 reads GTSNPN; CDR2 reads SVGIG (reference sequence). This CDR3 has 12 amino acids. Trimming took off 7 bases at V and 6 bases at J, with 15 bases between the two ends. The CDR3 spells CASQPQVSEAFF. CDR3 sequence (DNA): TGTGCCTCCCAACCCCAGGTCTCTGAAGCTTTCTTT.

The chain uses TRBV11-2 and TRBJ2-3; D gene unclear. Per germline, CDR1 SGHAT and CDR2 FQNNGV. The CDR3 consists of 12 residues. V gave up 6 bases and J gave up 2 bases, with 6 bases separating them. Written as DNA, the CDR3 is TGTGCCAGCAGTCATTACACAGATACGCAGTATTTT. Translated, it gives CASSHYTDTQYF.

CDR3 protein: CASKHYNSPLHF. The CDR3 DNA is TGTGCCAGCAAGCATTATAATTCACCCCTCCACTTT. V is TRBV12-3 or TRBV12-4 and J is TRBJ1-6; D is ambiguous. The CDR3 contains 12 residues. V shed 7 bases and J shed 4 bases, with 5 bases lying between them.

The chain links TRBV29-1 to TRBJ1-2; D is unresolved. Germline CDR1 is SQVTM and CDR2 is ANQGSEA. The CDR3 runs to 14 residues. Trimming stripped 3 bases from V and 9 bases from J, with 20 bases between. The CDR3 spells CSVDLTGAAFSYTF. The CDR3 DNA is TGCAGCGTTGATCTGACGGGCGCAGCGTTCAGCTACACCTTC.

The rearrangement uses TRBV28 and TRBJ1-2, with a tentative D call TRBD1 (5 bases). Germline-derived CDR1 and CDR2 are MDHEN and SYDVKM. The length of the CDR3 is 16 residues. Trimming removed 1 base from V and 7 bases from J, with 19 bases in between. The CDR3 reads CASSLSSGGLTGGYTF. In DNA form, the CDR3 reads TGTGCCAGCAGTTTATCATCTGGGGGTTTGACGGGTGGCTACACCTTC.

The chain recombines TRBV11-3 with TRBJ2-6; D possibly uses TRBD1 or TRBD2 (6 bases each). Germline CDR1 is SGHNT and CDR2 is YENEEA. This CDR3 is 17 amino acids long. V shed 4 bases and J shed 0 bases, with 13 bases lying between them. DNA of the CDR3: TGTGCCAGCAGCTGGGGGGCGGAGAGCTCTGGGGCCAACGTCCTGACTTTC. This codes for CASSWGAESSGANVLTF. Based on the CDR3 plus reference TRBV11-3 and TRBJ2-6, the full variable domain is EAGVVQSPRYKIIEKKQPVAFWCNPISGHNTLYWYLQNLGQGPELLIRYENEEAVDDSQLPKDRFSAERLKGVDSTLKIQPAELGDSAVYLCASSWGAESSGANVLTFGAGSRLTVL.

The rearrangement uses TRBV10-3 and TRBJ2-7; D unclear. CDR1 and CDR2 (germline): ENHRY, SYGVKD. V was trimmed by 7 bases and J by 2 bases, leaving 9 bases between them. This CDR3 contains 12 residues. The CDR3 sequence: CAIKSTAYEQYF. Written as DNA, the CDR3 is TGTGCCATCAAATCTACCGCCTACGAGCAGTACTTC.

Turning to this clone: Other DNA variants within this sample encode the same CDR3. The CDR3 sequence is CASSDRERNQPQHF. The CDR3 bases are TGTGCCAGCAGTGACAGGGAGAGAAATCAGCCCCAGCATTTT. This chain connects TRBV2 to TRBJ1-5; D might be TRBD1 (5 bases). Trimming stripped 3 bases from V and 4 bases from J, with 10 bases between. The CDR3 loop spans 14 amino acids. Germline-derived CDR1 and CDR2 are SNHLY and FYNNEI. Full variable domain (remainder filled in from reference TRBV2 and TRBJ1-5): EPEVTQTPSHQVTQMGQEVILRCVPISNHLYFYWYRQILGQKVEFLVSFYNNEISEKSEIFDDQFSVERPDGSNFTLKIRSTKLEDSAMYFCASSDRERNQPQHFGDGTRLSIL.

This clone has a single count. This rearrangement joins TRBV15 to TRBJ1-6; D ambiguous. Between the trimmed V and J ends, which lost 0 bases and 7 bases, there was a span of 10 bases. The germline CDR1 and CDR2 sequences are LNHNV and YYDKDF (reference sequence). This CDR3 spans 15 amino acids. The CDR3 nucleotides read TGTGCCACCAGCAGAGATGCTGGCTTCAATTCACCCCTCCACTTT. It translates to CATSRDAGFNSPLHF.

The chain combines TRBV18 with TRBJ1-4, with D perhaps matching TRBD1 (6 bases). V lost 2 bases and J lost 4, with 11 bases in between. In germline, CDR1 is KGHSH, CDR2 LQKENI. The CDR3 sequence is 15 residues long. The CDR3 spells CASSPSSRGNEKLFF. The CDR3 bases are TGTGCCAGCTCACCATCCAGCAGGGGTAATGAAAAACTGTTTTTT.